The present TCR beta chain was sequenced within a study of blood T cell repertoires in COVID-19. Germline-derived CDR1 and CDR2 are SGHRS and YFSETQ. V was trimmed by 3 bases and J by 0 bases, leaving 13 bases between them. This CDR3 is 15 amino acids long. Data came from immunoSEQ multiplex PCR; TCRdb stores just in-frame clones and leaves some out. The repertoire includes fewer than 250,000 clones, 88% of them detected once, and approximately 4% sits in the top ten. The rearrangement uses TRBV5-1 and TRBJ2-7; possible D gene TRBD1, 5 bases. Sequenced input: peripheral blood. This receptor was identified in a human donor in a cohort sampled during active COVID-19. Here the CDR3 reads CASSSNPDSSYEQYF. The DNA of the CDR3 is TGCGCCAGCAGCTCCAACCCCGACAGCTCCTACGAGCAGTACTTC. Using reference TRBV5-1 and TRBJ2-7 for the parts outside the CDR3, the full variable domain is KAGVTQTPRYLIKTRGQQVTLSCSPISGHRSVSWYQQTPGQGLQFLFEYFSETQRNKGNFPGRFSGRQFSNSRSEMNVSTLELGDSALYLCASSSNPDSSYEQYFGPGTRLTVT.